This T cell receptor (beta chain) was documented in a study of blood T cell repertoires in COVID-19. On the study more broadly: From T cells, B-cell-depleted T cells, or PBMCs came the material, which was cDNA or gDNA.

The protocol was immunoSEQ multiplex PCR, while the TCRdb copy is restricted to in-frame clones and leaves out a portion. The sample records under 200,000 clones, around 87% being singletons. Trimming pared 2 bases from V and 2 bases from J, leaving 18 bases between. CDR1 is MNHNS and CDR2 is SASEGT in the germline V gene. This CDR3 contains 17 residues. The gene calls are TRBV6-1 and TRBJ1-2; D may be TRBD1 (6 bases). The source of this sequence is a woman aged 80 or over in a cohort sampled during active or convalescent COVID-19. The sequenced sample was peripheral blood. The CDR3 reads CASSETRKGGLNYGYTF. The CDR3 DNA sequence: TGTGCCAGCAGTGAAACACGCAAGGGGGGGCTGAACTATGGCTACACCTTC.